The 3 T cell receptor beta chains below all came from one sample that was sequenced in a study of T cell repertoires in cytomegalovirus infection. TCRdb recomputed calls from the reads with MiXCR, one row per CDR3 protein. The sample includes about 360,000 distinct CDR3 sequences, approximately 18% of them seen just once. Sequencing was carried out using PBMCs. Receptors were obtained from a human donor in good health (CMV status not recorded). Some clones in this sample may be carry-over from other donors' samples.

J is TRBJ2-3 and V is TRBV7-2; 15 bases line up with TRBD2. Germline CDR1 reads SGHTA; CDR2 reads FQGNSA. V trimming: 4 bases; J trimming: 3 bases; junction bases outside the gene matches: 5. This CDR3 is 17 amino acids long. The CDR3 protein is CASSSGLAGGRTDTQYF. The CDR3 nucleotides are TGTGCCAGCAGCTCGGGACTAGCGGGGGGACGGACAGATACGCAGTATTTT.

This clonotype was counted many times. The chain is built from TRBV7-2 and TRBJ2-1; the D gene is possibly TRBD2 (7 bases). Trimming took 1 base from V and 9 from J, leaving 13 bases between them. This CDR3 contains 14 residues. Germline V gene data show CDR1 as SGHTA and CDR2 as FQGNSA. CDR3 amino acids: CASSLEGGRVEQFF. The CDR3 nucleotides read TGTGCCAGCAGCTTAGAGGGGGGGCGGGTTGAGCAGTTCTTC.

This chain uses TRBV6-2 or TRBV6-3 with TRBJ2-7; 11 nucleotides line up with TRBD2. The CDR3 totals 15 residues. Trimming cost V 6 bases and J 3 bases; bases outside gene matches: 7. CDR1 and CDR2 from the germline V gene are MNHEY and SVGEGT. The CDR3 sequence: CASRYLAGGSYEQYF. The CDR3 DNA reads as TGTGCCAGCAGATATCTAGCGGGAGGAAGCTACGAGCAGTACTTC.